The rows below give T cell receptor beta chains drawn from one sample of a study of T cell repertoires in ileal Crohn's disease. Repertoires were generated with immunoSEQ multiplex PCR, while TCRdb's copy carries only in-frame clones and drops some. The table shows 1,800 or so clones, with 80% to 85% occurring only once. Sequences were obtained from ileal tissue. The receptors here all came from an adult with Crohn's disease. Each CDR3 is given with its conserved first and last residue. A D gene is named only where the DNA matches it firmly. Clone size appears in some rows only: once, few, many, or a class for an expanded clone.

j_call,clone_size,v_call,d_call,cdr3_nt,cdr3_aa
TRBJ1-3,NA,TRBV4-2,TRBD1,TGTGCCAGCAGCCTACCCTACCTTAAACAGGGGTCTAGTGGAAACACCATATATTTT,CASSLPYLKQGSSGNTIYF
TRBJ2-7,NA,TRBV5-4,NA,TGTGCCAGCAGCTTTATCGCGGGGGCCCGAGACGAGCAGTACTTC,CASSFIAGARDEQYF
TRBJ1-6,NA,TRBV27,NA,TGTGCCAGCAGGGTCAACATGCGGGGCGGTAATTCACCCCTCCACTTT,CASRVNMRGGNSPLHF
TRBJ2-3,NA,TRBV9,TRBD2,TGTGCCAGCAGCGGTCGACTAGCCGATACGCAGTATTTT,CASSGRLADTQYF
TRBJ1-5,NA,TRBV2,NA,TGTGCCAGCAGTGAACAAGGGGGGGATGGGGCCCAGCATTTT,CASSEQGGDGAQHF
TRBJ2-3,NA,TRBV18,TRBD1,TGTGCCAGCTCACCAGTCGGGACAGGGGTTATTCTCACAGATACGCAGTATTTT,CASSPVGTGVILTDTQYF
TRBJ2-2,NA,TRBV29-1,NA,TGCAGCGTTGAGGCGGCAGGGTGGAACACCGGGGAGCTGTTTTTT,CSVEAAGWNTGELFF
TRBJ2-1,NA,TRBV4-1,NA,TGCGCCAGCAGCCATGGGCGGGGAGGATTTTTGCAGTTCTTC,CASSHGRGGFLQFF
TRBJ1-5,NA,TRBV6-5,TRBD1,TGTGCCAGCAGTCCCCCGGGACAGGGAGGTCAGCCCCAGCATTTT,CASSPPGQGGQPQHF
TRBJ2-7,NA,TRBV10-2,TRBD2,TGCGCCAGCAGTGTGGGGGCCTTACTAGCGGCCCACGAGCAGTACTTC,CASSVGALLAAHEQYF
TRBJ1-5,NA,TRBV4-3,NA,TGCGCCAGCAGCCAACTACGTAATCAGCCCCAGCATTTT,CASSQLRNQPQHF
TRBJ2-7,few,TRBV6-1,NA,TGTGCCAGCAGTGTTGAGGAAAGCTCCTACGAGCAGTACTTC,CASSVEESSYEQYF
TRBJ1-2,once,TRBV19,NA,TGTGCCAGTAGTATGGTCGAGGGAGATGGCTACACCTTC,CASSMVEGDGYTF
TRBJ2-3,few,TRBV7-2,TRBD2,TGTGCCAGCAGCTTAGGTCTAGCGGGGGGATGGGCAGATACGCAGTATTTT,CASSLGLAGGWADTQYF
TRBJ1-1,NA,TRBV29-1,TRBD1,TGCAGCGTTGAAGGGCCAGGGGGGAACACTGAAGCTTTCTTT,CSVEGPGGNTEAFF
TRBJ1-1,NA,TRBV11-2,NA,TGTGCCAGCAGCTTAACCCGAGGGGGCACTGAAGCTTTCTTT,CASSLTRGGTEAFF
TRBJ1-1,once,TRBV4-2,NA,TGTGCCAGCAGCCAAGATCGGTCAAAGAACACTGAAGCTTTCTTT,CASSQDRSKNTEAFF
TRBJ2-1,NA,TRBV27,NA,TGTGCCAGCAGTTTAGGGCAGTATTTCAATGAGCAGTTCTTC,CASSLGQYFNEQFF
TRBJ1-2,NA,TRBV19,NA,TGTGCCACCCTAACGGGGAACTATGGCTACACCTTC,CATLTGNYGYTF
TRBJ2-3,NA,TRBV7-9,NA,TGTGCCAGCGAGAGCACAGATACGCAGTATTTT,CASESTDTQYF
TRBJ1-6,NA,TRBV7-2,NA,TGTGCCAGCAGCCCGGATAATTCACCCCTCCACTTT,CASSPDNSPLHF
TRBJ2-7,NA,TRBV10-2,NA,TGCGCCAGCAATGACCCAGGACAGAGCTCCTACGAGCAGTACTTC,CASNDPGQSSYEQYF
TRBJ1-1,few,TRBV6-6,TRBD1,TGTGCCAGCAGTTACCCTACAGGACAGGGGAACGCTTTCTTT,CASSYPTGQGNAFF
TRBJ2-1,NA,TRBV6-5,TRBD2,TGTGCCAGCAGCTTTACTAGCGGGGGGGGTAATGAGCAGTTCTTC,CASSFTSGGGNEQFF
TRBJ1-1,NA,TRBV27,TRBD1,TGTGCCAGCAGTTTAAAATCGGGACAGACTGAAGCTTTCTTT,CASSLKSGQTEAFF
TRBJ2-3,NA,TRBV5-1,NA,TGCGCCAGCAGCTTGTATGGGGCCCGCACAGATACGCAGTATTTT,CASSLYGARTDTQYF
TRBJ1-1,NA,TRBV7-8,NA,TGTGCCAGCAGCTCCTCCCCGGGGGGTTTCACTGAAGCTTTCTTT,CASSSSPGGFTEAFF
TRBJ1-1,NA,TRBV29-1,NA,TGCAGCGGAACTGACAGCACTGAAGCTTTCTTT,CSGTDSTEAFF
TRBJ1-6,NA,TRBV5-5,NA,TGTGCCAGCAGCTTGTTGGGGGAGGGGAGGGGAAACTCACCCCTCCACTTT,CASSLLGEGRGNSPLHF
TRBJ1-1,NA,TRBV19,TRBD1,TGTGCCAGTAGCCGGGGGACAGGGGGAACTGAAGCTTTCTTT,CASSRGTGGTEAFF
TRBJ1-2,NA,TRBV25-1,TRBD1,TGTGCCAGCAGTGAAGGGACAGGCCAGTACTATGGCTACACCTTC,CASSEGTGQYYGYTF
TRBJ2-7,NA,TRBV18,NA,TGTGCCAGCTCACCACCGGACAGCGAGCCTGTCCCCTACGAGCAGTACTTC,CASSPPDSEPVPYEQYF
TRBJ2-7,NA,TRBV5-6,NA,TGTGCCAGCAGCTTCCGGGTACGTTCCTACGAGCAGTACTTC,CASSFRVRSYEQYF
TRBJ2-7,once,TRBV5-5,TRBD2,TGTGCCAGCAGCTCTACTAGCGGGGCCTACGAGCAGTACTTC,CASSSTSGAYEQYF
TRBJ1-6,NA,TRBV2,NA,TGTGCCAGCAGTGAAGCCCGGGGTTCACCCCTCCACTTT,CASSEARGSPLHF
TRBJ1-2,NA,TRBV21-1,NA,TGTGCCAGCAGCAAAGAACGGTTC,CASSKERF
TRBJ2-3,NA,TRBV7-9,TRBD2,TGTGCCAGCGGTACGGCGGGGGAGGGCACAGATACGCAGTATTTT,CASGTAGEGTDTQYF
TRBJ2-3,few,TRBV7-2,TRBD2,TGTGCCAGCAGCTTAGGAGGGTCCGGACTAGCAGATACGCAGTATTTT,CASSLGGSGLADTQYF
TRBJ1-6,NA,TRBV12-5,NA,TGTGCTAGTGGTTCCTCCGATAATTCACCCCTCCACTTT,CASGSSDNSPLHF
TRBJ2-1,few,TRBV7-9,NA,TGTGCCAGCAGCTCCGATGGGGGGACCTCTTTTGTCGTCAATGAGCAGTTCTTC,CASSSDGGTSFVVNEQFF
TRBJ2-5,NA,TRBV7-8,NA,TGTGCCAGCAGCTCAGGATCCTACAGGGCGGAGACCCAGTACTTC,CASSSGSYRAETQYF
TRBJ1-3,few,TRBV7-9,TRBD1,TGTGCCAGCAGCTTGGGGGACAGCAGAAACACCATATATTTT,CASSLGDSRNTIYF